Shown below are 32 T cell receptor beta chains from a single sample sequenced in a study of blood T cell repertoires in COVID-19. Clones were sequenced by immunoSEQ multiplex PCR, and TCRdb holds only the in-frame ones, with some missing. The sample records around 100,000 clones, roughly 86% being singletons. Material: peripheral blood. The source of these receptors is a man aged 45-65 years with active or convalescent COVID-19.

In its sample, this clone was seen once. The rearrangement joins TRBV6-2 or TRBV6-3 to TRBJ2-5; 14 positions match TRBD2. Germline trimming cut 4 bases from V and 3 bases from J; bases unmatched to any gene: 4. This CDR3 has 16 amino acids. Per the germline V gene, CDR1 is MNHEY and CDR2 is SVGEGT. The CDR3 coding sequence is TGTGCCAGCAGTTCCCGACTAGCGGGGGGGAAAGAGACCCAGTACTTC. This encodes CASSSRLAGGKETQYF.

In this sample, this clone turned up a few times. The chain carries TRBV28 and TRBJ1-3; a possible D gene is TRBD1 (6 bases). V was pared by 3 bases and J by 0 bases, with 12 bases between. This CDR3 spans 16 amino acids. Germline CDR1 is MDHEN and CDR2 is SYDVKM. CDR3 sequence: CASSFSGANSGNTIYF. The CDR3 DNA reads TGTGCCAGCAGTTTTTCAGGGGCCAACTCTGGAAACACCATATATTTT.

CDR3 sequence: CATQTTENQETQYF. The CDR3 region has the DNA TGTGCCACCCAAACGACAGAGAACCAAGAGACCCAGTACTTC. This chain connects TRBV6-5 to TRBJ2-5; perhaps TRBD1 as D (5 bases). CDR3 length equals 14 residues. V dropped 10 bases and J dropped 0 bases, with 15 bases sitting between them. Looked up from germline, CDR1 is MNHEY and CDR2 is SVGAGI.

The chain combines TRBV13 with TRBJ2-7; 10 positions match TRBD1. V trimming: 4 bases; J trimming: 2 bases; junction bases outside the gene matches: 2. In germline, CDR1 is PRHDT, CDR2 FYEKMQ (reference sequence). The CDR3 consists of 14 residues. The CDR3 is CASSSGQGAYEQYV. In DNA, the CDR3 is TGTGCCAGCAGCTCCGGACAGGGGGCCTACGAGCAGTACGTC.

The CDR3 bases are TGTGCCAGCAGCTTTGCGCAGGGGGCGTACGAGCAGTACGTC. It yields the protein CASSFAQGAYEQYV. V and J are TRBV11-2 and TRBJ2-7; 8 nucleotides align to TRBD1. Germline loops: CDR1 SGHAT, CDR2 FQNNGV. The CDR3 length is 14 residues. The J segment lost 4 bases and the V segment lost 3 bases, leaving 5 bases of the junction unmatched.

This sequence joins TRBV28 and TRBJ2-3; 7 nucleotides agree with TRBD1. Germline-derived CDR1 and CDR2 are MDHEN and SYDVKM. J was trimmed by 1 base and V by 2 bases; bases with no gene match: 3. The length of the CDR3 is 15 residues. CDR3 loop: CASSLEGARTDTQYF. In DNA, the CDR3 is TGTGCCAGCAGTTTAGAGGGGGCACGCACAGATACGCAGTATTTT.

This sequence joins TRBV10-3 and TRBJ1-1; TRBD1 aligns across 11 bases. Germline V gives CDR1 ENHRY, CDR2 SYGVKD. CDR3 size: 12 residues. The V and J ends lost 11 bases and 4 bases, in that order; junction bases with no gene match: 3. The CDR3 bases are TGTGCCGTCGGGACAGGGGGCACTGAAGCTTTCTTT. Its protein product is CAVGTGGTEAFF.

The chain couples TRBV11-3 to TRBJ2-2; 7 bases are a match to TRBD2. V shed 2 bases, J shed 1 base, and the junction held 4 bases outside the gene matches. The CDR3 is 16 amino acids. In germline, CDR1 is SGHNT, CDR2 YENEEA. CDR3 DNA sequence: TGTGCCAGCAGCTTAAGGACGGGGGGGAACACCGGGGAGCTGTTTTTT. Amino acids: CASSLRTGGNTGELFF.

The chain links TRBV11-2 to TRBJ1-3; D is uncertain. The CDR3 has 14 amino acids. The V and J ends lost 4 bases and 4 bases respectively, with 11 bases between them. Germline V gives CDR1 SGHAT, CDR2 FQNNGV. The CDR3 sequence: CASSSSTLGNTIYF. CDR3 nucleotide sequence: TGTGCCAGCAGCTCTTCGACTTTGGGAAACACCATATATTTT.

V usage is TRBV9 and J usage is TRBJ2-3; 9 bases are shared with TRBD2. The CDR3 covers 15 residues. CDR1 is SGDLS and CDR2 is YYNGEE in the germline V gene. Germline trimming cut 3 bases from V and 5 bases from J; bases unmatched to any gene: 7. The CDR3 loop reads CASSESGGTLDTQYF. The CDR3 nucleotides are TGTGCCAGCAGCGAGAGCGGGGGGACCCTAGATACGCAGTATTTT.

The V call is TRBV6-1, the J call TRBJ1-5; D possibly corresponds to TRBD1 (6 bases). Germline V gene data show CDR1 as MNHNS and CDR2 as SASEGT. Trimming shortened V by 4 bases and J by 4 bases, and 17 bases separated the two germline ends. The CDR3 has 16 residues. In nucleotides, the CDR3 is TGTGCCAGCAGTGTCGTGAGGACAGATCCTAATCAGCCCCAGCATTTT. This sequence encodes CASSVVRTDPNQPQHF.

The V and J genes are TRBV7-2 and TRBJ2-7; 11 positions agree with TRBD1. The germline V gene has CDR1 SGHTA and CDR2 FQGNSA. The trim removed 5 bases at V and 5 bases at J, leaving 5 bases unmatched. This CDR3 has 14 residues. CDR3 bases: TGTGCCAGCAGCGTCGGACAGGGGGCGAACGAGCAGTACTTC. The encoded protein is CASSVGQGANEQYF. Full variable domain (missing parts from reference TRBV7-2 and TRBJ2-7): GAGVSQSPSNKVTEKGKDVELRCDPISGHTALYWYRQSLGQGLEFLIYFQGNSAPDKSGLPSDRFSAERTGGSVSTLTIQRTQQEDSAVYLCASSVGQGANEQYFGPGTRLTVT.

The sample holds one count of this clone. This chain links TRBV11-2 with TRBJ2-7, with TRBD1 matching over 10 bases. Germline CDR1 reads SGHAT; CDR2 reads FQNNGV. After removal of 5 bases from V and 2 bases from J, the junction contained 6 bases not matched to a gene. The CDR3 length is 15 residues. The CDR3 DNA reads TGTGCCAGCAGCGGACAGGGGGTTTCTGCCTACGAGCAGTACTTC. This codes for CASSGQGVSAYEQYF.

The chain has TRBV19 and TRBJ1-6, with D possibly matching TRBD1 (5 bases). Germline V gene lookup returns CDR1 LNHDA and CDR2 SQIVND (reference sequence). The CDR3 extends over 15 amino acids. V dropped 2 bases and J dropped 6 bases, with 11 bases sitting between them. CDR3 sequence: CASSIQGWGNSPLHF. Here the CDR3 DNA reads TGTGCCAGTAGTATACAGGGTTGGGGTAATTCACCCCTCCACTTT.

The chain is built from TRBV7-9 and TRBJ2-7; TRBD1 matches at 9 bases. The V gene end was trimmed by 4 bases and the J gene end by 7 bases; junction bases not matched to a gene: 8. Per the germline V gene, CDR1 is SEHNR and CDR2 is FQNEAQ (reference sequence). The CDR3 consists of 14 residues. In DNA, the CDR3 is TGTGCCAGCAGCTCGGGACAGGGAACGGGAGAGCAGTACTTC. This encodes CASSSGQGTGEQYF.

This clone was counted a few times. The chain combines TRBV10-3 with TRBJ1-1; 11 nucleotides agree with TRBD1. The germline V gene encodes CDR1 ENHRY and CDR2 SYGVKD. The junction had 5 bases not matched to a gene; V was cut back by 7 bases and J by 7 bases. The CDR3 is 13 residues long. CDR3: CAITPDRGREAFF. CDR3 bases: TGTGCCATCACCCCGGACAGGGGGCGTGAAGCTTTCTTT.

This chain's CDR3 is CASSQIPGQGLTDLTEAFF. The DNA of the CDR3 is TGCGCCAGCAGTCAGATCCCGGGACAGGGGTTGACTGATCTGACTGAAGCTTTCTTT. The chain employs TRBV23-1 and TRBJ1-1; TRBD1 matches at 10 bases. TRBV23-1 is an ORF for which the function is uncertain. Losses at the gene ends were 3 bases for V and 5 bases for J; bases not matched to a gene: 18. The CDR3 extends over 19 amino acids.

The CDR3 nucleotides are TGCGCCAGCAAGTTTAGCGGGGGGGACGCTAATCAGTTTTTT. It translates to CASKFSGGDANQFF. This chain uses TRBV10-2 with TRBJ2-2; 11 bases are a match to TRBD2. The CDR3 sequence is 14 residues long. The J segment lost 16 bases and the V segment lost 7 bases, leaving 14 bases of the junction unmatched. Per the germline V gene, CDR1 is WSHSY and CDR2 is SAAADI.

The chain is built from TRBV5-4 and TRBJ2-1, with 7 bases matching TRBD2. Germline V CDR1 and CDR2: SGHNT, YYREEE (reference sequence). This CDR3 has 15 residues. V lost 0 bases and J lost 8; bases outside the gene matches: 8. CDR3 amino acids: CASSLGGGGRYEQFF. CDR3 bases: TGTGCCAGCAGCTTGGGGGGCGGGGGAAGATATGAGCAGTTCTTC.

The chain employs TRBV2 and TRBJ2-6; 7 nucleotides match TRBD1. The CDR3 length is 15 residues. The V and J ends lost 7 bases and 2 bases, in that order; junction bases with no gene match: 5. The germline V gene has CDR1 SNHLY and CDR2 FYNNEI. The CDR3 sequence is CASTIDRAGANVLTF. The CDR3 coding sequence is TGTGCCAGCACTATTGACAGGGCTGGGGCCAACGTCCTGACTTTC.

V is TRBV6-5 and J is TRBJ1-5; D gene ambiguous. The V end was cut by 2 bases, the J end by 2 bases, with 4 bases between. CDR3 size: 13 residues. Germline CDR1 and CDR2: MNHEY and SVGAGI. The CDR3 nucleotides are TGTGCCAGCAGTTACGCAGGCAATCAGCCCCAGCATTTT. Residues: CASSYAGNQPQHF.

This clone was picked up one time. The genes are TRBV6-6 and TRBJ1-5; TRBD1 matches 9 bases. The CDR3 spans 17 residues. Germline CDR1 is MNHNY and CDR2 is SVGAGI (reference sequence). V shed 5 bases and J 0 bases; nucleotides not matched to a gene: 8. CDR3 protein: CASSPGTGLSSNQPQHF. CDR3 in DNA: TGTGCCAGCAGTCCCGGGACAGGGTTATCTAGCAATCAGCCCCAGCATTTT.

The rearrangement joins TRBV5-4 to TRBJ2-5; D call uncertain. Germline loops: CDR1 SGHNT, CDR2 YYREEE (reference sequence). Trimming took 0 bases from V and 4 from J, leaving 19 bases between them. The length of the CDR3 is 17 residues. DNA of the CDR3: TGTGCCAGCAGCTTGGTGTCTGTGCGGCGAACAACAGAGACCCAGTACTTC. Its translation: CASSLVSVRRTTETQYF. The complete variable domain, with remaining parts taken from reference TRBV5-4 and TRBJ2-5, reads ETGVTQSPTHLIKTRGQQVTLRCSSQSGHNTVSWYQQALGQGPQFIFQYYREEENGRGNFPPRFSGLQFPNYSSELNVNALELDDSALYLCASSLVSVRRTTETQYFGPGTRLLVL.

The chain couples TRBV10-1 to TRBJ1-1; D is perhaps TRBD1 (5 bases). Germline V gene data show CDR1 as WNHNN and CDR2 as SYGVQD (reference sequence). The CDR3 totals 13 residues. V lost 6 bases, J lost 4 bases, and 12 bases lay in between. The CDR3 bases are TGCGCCAGCAGGTCGGGGAGGGGCACTGAAGCTTTCTTT. Amino acid sequence: CASRSGRGTEAFF.

This clone appeared once. This rearrangement joins TRBV7-8 to TRBJ1-5; 7 bases map to TRBD1. The CDR3 contains 14 residues. In germline, CDR1 is SGHVS, CDR2 FQNEAQ. After removal of 5 bases from V and 3 bases from J, the junction contained 4 bases not matched to a gene. The CDR3 nucleotides read TGTGCCAGCAGCCCGGGACAGCCCAATCAGCCCCAGCATTTT. Translation gives CASSPGQPNQPQHF. The variable domain in full, with the rest retrieved from reference TRBV7-8 and TRBJ1-5, is GAGVSQSPRYKVAKRGQDVALRCDPISGHVSLFWYQQALGQGPEFLTYFQNEAQLDKSGLPSDRFFAERPEGSVSTLKIQRTQQEDSAVYLCASSPGQPNQPQHFGDGTRLSIL.

This clone was seen just once. The rearrangement uses TRBV7-9 and TRBJ2-3, with 7 bases aligning to TRBD1. The length of the CDR3 is 15 residues. Germline values: CDR1 SEHNR, CDR2 FQNEAQ (reference sequence). V shed 7 bases, J shed 2 bases, and the junction held 9 bases outside the gene matches. CDR3 coding DNA: TGTGCCAGCACCTTTATCGGACAGGACACAGATACGCAGTATTTT. The encoded protein is CASTFIGQDTDTQYF.

V gene TRBV25-1 combines with J gene TRBJ1-1; 8 bases fit TRBD1. This CDR3 has 12 residues. Germline-derived CDR1 and CDR2 are MGHDK and SYGVNS. CDR3 region: CGDRPMNTEAFF. CDR3 in DNA: TGTGGGGACAGGCCCATGAACACTGAAGCTTTCTTT.

The V gene is TRBV18, the J gene TRBJ1-1; 7 bases line up with TRBD1. Trimming cost V 5 bases and J 4 bases; bases outside gene matches: 7. CDR1 is KGHSH, CDR2 LQKENI, per germline. This CDR3 has 14 amino acids. The CDR3 protein is CASSDLQGSTEAFF. The CDR3 region has the DNA TGTGCCAGCTCAGATTTACAGGGGAGCACTGAAGCTTTCTTT.

The chain has TRBV12-3 or TRBV12-4 and TRBJ1-2, with a tentative D call TRBD1 (6 bases). CDR3 length: 13 amino acids. The V gene lost 8 bases and the J gene lost 5 bases, with 15 bases spanning the gap. CDR3 nucleotide sequence: TGTGCCAGCGCGGACAGCCGATCGTATGGCTACACCTTC. Residues: CASADSRSYGYTF.

The CDR3 region is CASSLAFSSSSYEQYF. The CDR3 DNA reads as TGTGCCAGCAGCTTAGCATTCTCGTCTAGTTCCTACGAGCAGTACTTC. The chain recombines TRBV7-2 with TRBJ2-7; D not resolved. Trimming removed 0 bases from V and 1 base from J, with 13 bases in between. The CDR3 is made up of 16 amino acids. Per germline, CDR1 SGHTA and CDR2 FQGNSA.

The chain links TRBV28 to TRBJ1-1; D ambiguous. Germline V CDR1 and CDR2: MDHEN, SYDVKM. V was pared by 7 bases and J by 2 bases, with 11 bases between. The CDR3 extends over 13 amino acids. The CDR3 nucleotides are TGTGCCAGCACCCCTCGGGTTAACACTGAAGCTTTCTTT. Protein: CASTPRVNTEAFF. Together with reference TRBV28 and TRBJ1-1, the CDR3 gives the full variable domain: DVKVTQSSRYLVKRTGEKVFLECVQDMDHENMFWYRQDPGLGLRLIYFSYDVKMKEKGDIPEGYSVSREKKERFSLILESASTNQTSMYLCASTPRVNTEAFFGQGTRLTVV.

This clone has just one count. The rearrangement joins TRBV6-5 to TRBJ2-5; tentative D call: TRBD1 (5 bases). This CDR3 has 13 amino acids. Trimming left V 6 bases short and J 4 bases short, with 12 bases between. The germline V gene has CDR1 MNHEY and CDR2 SVGAGI. The CDR3 region is CASSPGISETQYF. CDR3 nucleotides: TGTGCCAGCAGCCCAGGGATTTCAGAGACCCAGTACTTC.